Ten or more counts support the clone carrying this T cell receptor (beta chain). The data were obtained in a study of T cells after yellow fever vaccination. Via MiXCR, TCRdb re-called the 5' RACE reads, giving one row per CDR3 protein. This table has 110,000 to 150,000 distinct CDR3 sequences, 5% to 8% appearing once. The germline V and J ends were trimmed by 8 bases and 0 bases, with 5 bases remaining between them. Germline CDR1 is SQVTM and CDR2 is ANQGSEA. The CDR3 contains 11 residues. Material: CD4+ T cells sorted from PBMCs, obtained 10 days after the yellow fever booster vaccination. The receptor was derived from a man aged 25 to 40 who received the YFV17D yellow fever vaccine. The chain employs TRBV29-1 and TRBJ2-1; D remains unclear. The CDR3 nucleotides read TGCAGCCACCGCTCCTACAATGAGCAGTTCTTC. Encoded protein: CSHRSYNEQFF.